A selection of T cell receptor beta chains follows, all from one sample in a study of identical twins. One entry per CDR3 protein results from TCRdb running MiXCR on the 5' RACE reads. The repertoire holds 1,800,000 or so distinct CDR3 sequences, with more than 30% as singletons. The sample was cord blood. The origin of the receptors is a newborn girl in good health. Both conserved end residues are part of each CDR3. The D gene is left open where the match is weak. The listing skips clone size in some rows; elsewhere it reads once, few, many or a size class.

clone_size d_call j_call v_call cdr3_nt cdr3_aa
NA NA TRBJ2-3 TRBV12-3/TRBV12-4 TGTGCCAGCGGGAAACTAGCAGATACGCAGTATTTT CASGKLADTQYF
NA NA TRBJ2-7 TRBV20-1 TGCAGTCCATCCGGTTCAGCCTACGAGCAGTACTTC CSPSGSAYEQYF
NA TRBD1 TRBJ1-4 TRBV20-1 TGCAGTGCTTCCCCGGGACAGGGGGCAGCTAATGAAAAACTGTTTTTT CSASPGQGAANEKLFF
few TRBD2 TRBJ2-7 TRBV5-1 TGCGCCAGCAGCTTATCGGGGGGGGAAACCTACGAGCAGTACTTC CASSLSGGETYEQYF
few NA TRBJ2-7 TRBV5-6 TGTGCCAGCAGCTTCCGGACTACGGGAGTGACCTCCTACGAGCAGTACTTC CASSFRTTGVTSYEQYF
NA TRBD2 TRBJ2-1 TRBV20-1 TGCAGTTCCGAAGCCGGGACTAGCGGTTACAATGAGCAGTTCTTC CSSEAGTSGYNEQFF
few TRBD1 TRBJ2-6 TRBV11-2 TGTGCCAGCAGCTTAGATTTCCGGGACAGGGGTCCAAGCTCTGGGGCCAACGTCCTGACTTTC CASSLDFRDRGPSSGANVLTF
few TRBD1 TRBJ2-7 TRBV6-6 TGTGCCAGCAGTCCCCGGGACAGGGTAAAGTACGAGCAGTACTTC CASSPRDRVKYEQYF
few NA TRBJ1-2 TRBV30 TGTGCCTGGAGTGGCCAGGGCGGTGGCTACACCTTC CAWSGQGGGYTF
once NA TRBJ2-3 TRBV20-1 TGCAGTGCTATATGGGGGCCCACAGATACGCAGTATTTT CSAIWGPTDTQYF
few TRBD2 TRBJ2-7 TRBV10-3 TGTGCCATCGACTCTGGGACTAGCGGTTCCTACGAGCAGTACTTC CAIDSGTSGSYEQYF
NA TRBD1 TRBJ2-7 TRBV7-2 TGTGCCAGCAGCTCGGGTCCGGACAGGGCTACCTACGAGCAGTACTTC CASSSGPDRATYEQYF